This record looks at one T cell receptor beta chain sequence and its context. This clone was seen a few times. Its specific antigen is unknown. Per-nucleotide qualities are absent, and no much larger clonotype sits a single base away. The method was the immunoSEQ multiplex PCR assay. For the multiplex PCR, a mixture combining 60 forward primers for TCR Vbeta segments and 13 reverse primers for TCR Jbeta segments was used. The CDR3 region of rearranged TCR beta genes was amplified from genomic DNA with a multiplex PCR assay. The Illumina HiSeq System was used to sequence the amplified TCR beta libraries as 87-base-pair reads. In the authors' own workflow: A later analysis counted some 74 million unique TCR beta chains across the 550 to 700 repertoires, and 9 million to 14 million of these chains were shared by at least two donors. Raw reads were error-corrected and collapsed into unique sequences by a nearest-neighbor algorithm in which closely related sequences were merged to remove PCR and sequencing errors. CDR3 sequences were aligned to IMGT reference sequences to assign V, D and J gene segments. Each retained sequence needed at least a six-nucleotide match to both a V gene segment and a J gene segment. A rearrangement was called productive if the CDR3 had no stop codons and remained in frame with V and J, and every other rearrangement was called non-productive. CDR3 was defined according to IMGT convention as the region running from the second conserved V-encoded cysteine to the conserved J-encoded phenylalanine. Sequences without an unambiguous match to a single V gene segment were excluded from the earlier analysis of 450 to 650 of the donors. In an earlier analysis of several hundred of the donors, V segments were called functional above 56.7% productive rearrangements and were called segregating when the between-donor standard deviation exceeded 5%. A statistical classification framework was built for diagnosing cytomegalovirus status from the catalog of TCR beta chain sequences. A later analysis assigned V and J genes by comparing TCR nucleotide sequences with IMGT/GENE-DB human TR gene sequences. A later analysis assigned CDR3 sequences and most-parsimonious VDJ recombination scenarios with the TCRdist pipeline. In a later analysis, each TCR beta chain was defined by its CDR3 amino acid sequence together with its V-gene family, and reads lacking a unique V-gene family were excluded. As a way to deal with suspected cross-contamination and a sequencing artifact, a later analysis dropped nearly 600 nucleotide sequences that were highly shared and had low generation probability. In a later analysis, a clonal expansion index was calculated for each public chain from normalized within-repertoire ranks of inferred template counts. Generation probabilities in a later analysis came from a VDJ recombination model fitted to out-of-frame rearrangements, and those results were checked against IGoR. A later analysis scored TCR-TCR, TCR-HLA and TCR-CMV co-occurrence with hypergeometric tests, applying a repertoire-size bias correction to TCR pairs. False discovery rates were estimated in a later analysis by permuting HLA or CMV assignments 20 times. A later analysis grouped co-occurring TCRs with DBSCAN, adding TCRdist sequence similarity when clustering within HLA-allele-positive subsets. For co-occurrence clustering, repertoires with fewer than 30,000 or more than 120,000 public chains were excluded, along with roughly 5 repertoires with anomalous nucleotide sharing. Sourced from immuneACCESS, this table was stored by TCRdb with only in-frame sequences that have V and J called. A share of the clones is absent; for the studies checked, an unresolved V gene accounts for under half, and the remainder has no known explanation. The V and J calls and clone size come from that table; D and trimming were worked out from the DNA. Counted in this sample were more than 80,000 clones; 65% to 80% of them appeared once. Of the sample, roughly 3.4% falls within the top ten clones.

Cut back by 3 bases and 6 bases, the V and J ends lie 21 bases apart. From the cysteine up to the phenylalanine, the CDR3 has a length of 16 residues. Only CDR3 DNA is held: 48 bases, read in frame from base 1. The germline V gene encodes CDR1 SGHNT and CDR2 YYREEE (reference sequence). This entry is derived from a study of cytomegalovirus exposure and HLA in healthy donors (dated by TCRdb to about 2017). In the study overall: An earlier analysis of about 530 of the donors reported about 280 Gb of sequence data and around 120 million unique TCR beta sequences obtained from some 200 million T cells. The study used immunosequencing to profile the T cell repertoires of more than 650 subjects and linked those repertoires to cytomegalovirus serostatus. An earlier analysis of about 620 of the donors applied high-throughput TCR beta sequencing to assess whether each TCR beta V gene segment acted as functional or pseudogenic. All discovery cohort repertoires had been generated using a single sequencing platform. An early release covering 550 to 700 HLA-typed donors comprised 250 to 350 gigabases of sequencing data and roughly 86 million unique TCR sequences. Both class I and class II loci were covered by HLA typing, at four-digit resolution. Genome-wide SNP genotypes for about 65% of the 666 donors were used in a later genetic analysis, which treated that subset as a discovery cohort. The genetic ancestry cluster associated with self-reported Caucasian donors included 81% of the 300 to 450 genotyped donors. A later analysis re-analyzed previously published TCR beta repertoires from several hundred donors and added high-resolution HLA genotyping to study TCR occurrence patterns. The study was designed to test whether signatures of past pathogen exposure could be identified by cataloging public T cell receptors. Several DR-DQ haplotypes were treated as single units for association and clustering because of strong linkage in the cohort. The study combined high-throughput TCR immunosequencing, statistical association of individual TCRs with disease status, and machine learning to predict cytomegalovirus infection status. Along with the roughly 670-subject first cohort, a separate validation cohort of over a hundred different subjects was used. Rather than drawing on any new phenotypic data, the later analysis identified candidate immune exposures from TCR beta sequences and the way those sequences occurred across donors. Alongside the repertoire data, information on donor age, sex, ethnicity and CMV serostatus was compiled. Across approximately 420 genotyped donors of the cohort, an average of roughly 230,000 unique TCR beta nucleotide sequences per donor were sequenced, and 15% to 20% of those sequences were non-productive. Typing coverage differed by locus: A, B, C, DRB1 and DQB1 were typed in about 620-640 donors, DQA1 in 522, DPA1 in approximately 600, and DPB1 in just under 490.

Study-level results and caveats: Because the 87-base-pair reads could not distinguish some IMGT-functional V segments, including TRBV6-2 and TRBV6-3, those segments were excluded. Because HLA typing was missing for some donors at each locus, association tests included only the typed subset. The study listed approximately 150 TCR beta chains as associated with cytomegalovirus. The cohort was sequenced for TCR beta chains only, and without alpha or paired-chain data the features that could be detected were limited. Correlated functional status among segregating V segments might be attributable to linkage disequilibrium, but an unknown experimental factor could not be ruled out. In a later analysis, the rate of TCR association differed among HLA loci, with DRB1 alleles having the most associated TCRs and HLA-C alleles having the fewest. The only immune exposure information available for the cohort was CMV serostatus. A further reported finding was that TCR beta sequences accurately predicted the HLA-A and HLA-B alleles for most subjects in the first cohort. According to a later analysis, parvovirus B19, influenza, CMV and Epstein-Barr virus appeared linked to several top co-occurrence clusters. A few of the identified cytomegalovirus-associated TCR beta chains were confirmed in vitro to be specific for cytomegalovirus antigens. When HLA alleles, especially DR and DQ, strongly co-occurred, attributing TCR associations to individual alleles was difficult. In an earlier analysis of approximately 590 of the donors, most TCR beta V segments appeared in productive rearrangements about 87% or about 30% of the time, broadly matching IMGT annotations. It was suggested by the authors that the approach could potentially be generalized to other disease states and immunological phenotypes. A later genetic analysis reported fewer N-insertions in productive TCRs among donors in an Asian-associated ancestry cluster than the roughly 700-donor mean. Specific HLA alleles were associated with 16,951 TCR beta sequences at a false discovery rate of 0.05 in a later analysis. In a later analysis, HLA-associated TCR beta chains showed more clonal expansion and lower generation probabilities than non-associated chains that were equally common. The presence/absence analyses assumed that sequencing depth was roughly uniform across donors, and that assumption may not be true. In both the original and validation cohorts, the classifier was reported to diagnose cytomegalovirus status with high specificity and sensitivity. V-gene and J-gene trimming of TCR beta chains was associated with a missense DCLRE1C variant in a later genetic analysis, and the association was replicated in an independent cohort. The sequencing pipeline was judged likely to have produced a cluster of highly shared sequence variants as a technical artifact. Approximately 16 rarely observed V segments, including chromosome 9 orphons, were excluded from the earlier analysis of several hundred of the donors because counts were too low. Most TCR sequences were observed very rarely across donors, whereas some public TCRs were present in many individuals. A later analysis found that most CMV-associated TCR beta chains appeared HLA-restricted, with HLA associations seemingly driven largely by CMV exposure.

In total, roughly 670 healthy bone marrow donors made up the cohort. At the time of sampling, every cohort member was nominally healthy, though immune exposures that went unrecorded were likely present. The donor tested CMV seronegative and was one of the 352 seronegative cohort members. A peripheral blood sample was collected from each donor, and TCR beta sequencing was performed on peripheral blood mononuclear cells. The Qiagen DNeasy Blood Extraction Kit was used to extract genomic DNA from the blood cell samples. This TCR was recovered from a man in his fifties or sixties in good health and CMV-seronegative. The rearranged segments are TRBV5-4 and TRBJ1-1; possibly the D gene is TRBD1, per 6 matching bases. Sequences were obtained from PBMCs. The nucleotide sequence reads TGTGCCAGCAGCTCAGGAAATTGGGCCCCAGGGGCTGAAGCTTTCTTT. It is translated as CASSSGNWAPGAEAFF.